Below, 32 T cell receptor beta chains from the same sample are listed, as sequenced in a study of T cell repertoires in cytomegalovirus infection. Via MiXCR, TCRdb re-called the reads, giving one row per CDR3 protein. This sample has approximately 990,000 distinct CDR3 sequences, with roughly 31% found just once. Their specific antigens are unknown. Source: cultured CD8+ T cells from PBMCs, taken from culture after CMV antigen stimulation. The receptor source for this set is a human donor in good health (CMV status not recorded). Some clones in this sample may be carry-over from other donors' samples.

The genes are TRBV5-4 and TRBJ2-1; 9 bases are a match to TRBD2. Germline CDR1 reads SGHNT; CDR2 reads YYREEE (reference sequence). The ends lost 0 bases at V and 8 bases at J; junction bases unmatched: 12. CDR3 length: 17 residues. In DNA form, the CDR3 reads TGTGCCAGCAGCTTGGTAATCGGCGGGGGGGCCTTGGATGAGCAGTTCTTC. It yields the protein CASSLVIGGGALDEQFF.

This clonotype was seen repeatedly, ten times or more. V and J are TRBV12-5 and TRBJ1-1; 9 bases agree with TRBD1. The CDR3 is 18 amino acids. CDR1 is LGHNT and CDR2 is FRNRAP in the germline V gene. V was pared by 3 bases and J by 3 bases, with 14 bases of the junction left unmatched. The CDR3 reads CASGFLGQGRGEDTEAFF. For the CDR3, the DNA is TGTGCTAGTGGTTTCCTAGGACAGGGGAGGGGAGAGGACACTGAAGCTTTCTTT.

This chain links TRBV5-6 with TRBJ2-3; 8 bases map to TRBD2. In germline, CDR1 is SGHDT, CDR2 YYEEEE. The CDR3 has 15 amino acids. With 1 base clipped from V and 5 bases from J, the junction kept 6 bases outside the gene matches. The CDR3 reads CASSLFPRGEDTQYF. The CDR3 nucleotides are TGTGCCAGCAGCTTGTTTCCGCGGGGGGAAGATACGCAGTATTTT.

This sequence joins TRBV2 and TRBJ2-4; D is perhaps TRBD1 (6 bases). V was trimmed by 6 bases and J by 15 bases, leaving 15 bases between them. Germline V CDR1 and CDR2: SNHLY, FYNNEI. The length of the CDR3 is 11 residues. In DNA form, the CDR3 reads TGTGCCAGCAGAGGTCGGGACAATCCGTACTTC. Translating it yields CASRGRDNPYF.

This clonotype was counted at least ten times. This chain joins TRBV6-6 and TRBJ2-3; 10 positions match TRBD2. Trimming at V came to 6 bases and at J to 6 bases, leaving 6 bases not matched to a gene. The germline V gene has CDR1 MNHNY and CDR2 SVGAGI (reference sequence). This CDR3 is 14 amino acids long. The CDR3 DNA is TGTGCCAGCAGCTACAGCGGGGGGGCTGATACGCAGTATTTT. Protein: CASSYSGGADTQYF.

This clonotype was recorded at least ten times. The rearrangement links TRBV7-9 to TRBJ2-1; D not resolved. V was cut by 1 base and J by 6 bases, with 10 bases left in between. CDR3 length: 14 residues. The germline V gene encodes CDR1 SEHNR and CDR2 FQNEAQ (reference sequence). CDR3 DNA: TGTGCCAGCAGCTTAGTCGGCCTGGGCAATGAGCAGTTCTTC. Translated, it gives CASSLVGLGNEQFF.

This clonotype has just a few counts. The gene calls are TRBV6-1 and TRBJ2-1; D ambiguous. The germline V gene encodes CDR1 MNHNS and CDR2 SASEGT. The CDR3 extends over 16 amino acids. Trimming removed 4 bases from V and 8 bases from J, with 21 bases in between. CDR3 region: CASSVWAGQLPDEQFF. As DNA, the CDR3 is TGTGCCAGCAGTGTGTGGGCAGGCCAACTGCCCGATGAGCAGTTCTTC.

The J gene is TRBJ2-1, the V gene TRBV7-9, with unresolved D. The CDR3 covers 11 residues. Germline V gene data show CDR1 as SEHNR and CDR2 as FQNEAQ (reference sequence). The V end was cut by 10 bases, the J end by 9 bases, with 13 bases between. CDR3: CAINPRFEQFF. CDR3 DNA sequence: TGTGCCATAAACCCGAGGTTTGAGCAGTTCTTC.

In its sample, this clonotype was seen a few times. This sequence joins TRBV20-1 and TRBJ2-7, with a weak D call TRBD2 (6 bases). V was shortened by 5 bases and J by 7 bases, with 12 bases between the two germline ends. Germline-derived CDR1 and CDR2 are DFQATT and SNEGSKA (reference sequence). This CDR3 has 11 residues. CDR3 sequence reads: CSALYRGEQYF. The CDR3 coding sequence is TGCAGTGCTCTTTATCGGGGGGAGCAGTACTTC.

This clonotype has only a few counts. The chain carries TRBV11-2 and TRBJ1-6; 9 nucleotides align to TRBD1. CDR3 length equals 13 residues. Germline V gene lookup returns CDR1 SGHAT and CDR2 FQNNGV. The trim removed 5 bases at V and 7 bases at J, leaving 0 bases unmatched. The CDR3 DNA follows: TGTGCCAGCAGCGGACAGGGGAATTCACCCCTCCACTTT. It encodes CASSGQGNSPLHF. Full variable domain (rest looked up from reference TRBV11-2 and TRBJ1-6): EAGVAQSPRYKIIEKRQSVAFWCNPISGHATLYWYQQILGQGPKLLIQFQNNGVVDDSQLPKDRFSAERLKGVDSTLKIQPAKLEDSAVYLCASSGQGNSPLHFGNGTRLTVT.

The gene calls are TRBV29-1 and TRBJ1-1; weak D call: TRBD1 (5 bases). Germline V gives CDR1 SQVTM, CDR2 ANQGSEA. Trimming shortened V by 6 bases and J by 1 base, and 9 bases separated the two germline ends. The CDR3 runs 12 residues. Written as DNA, the CDR3 is TGCAGCGTCTACAGGCGGAACACTGAAGCTTTCTTT. This gives the protein CSVYRRNTEAFF.

This clonotype appeared a few times. The J gene is TRBJ1-1, the V gene TRBV4-1; possibly TRBD1 for D (5 bases). Trimming removed 1 base from V and 5 bases from J, with 11 bases in between. The CDR3 is 14 residues long. Germline V gene sequence: CDR1 MGHRA, CDR2 YSYEKL. The CDR3 nucleotides are TGCGCCAGCAGCCAAGGATGGGGGAGGACTGAAGCTTTCTTT. The encoded protein is CASSQGWGRTEAFF.

The chain has TRBV12-3 or TRBV12-4 and TRBJ1-4; D is ambiguous. The CDR3 extends over 15 amino acids. Trimming pared 5 bases from V and 0 bases from J, leaving 10 bases between. The CDR3 DNA reads as TGTGCCAGCAGTGGACCAGATGCAACTAATGAAAAACTGTTTTTT. This codes for CASSGPDATNEKLFF.

This clonotype was counted between two and nine times. The junction departs from germline at one end; a sequencing error may be responsible. J is TRBJ2-3 and V is TRBV7-6, with TRBD2 matching 8 bases. Germline CDR1 is SGHVS and CDR2 is FNYEAQ. The CDR3 is 15 residues long. The CDR3 reads CASSLAGLSTDTQYF. The CDR3 DNA is TGTGCCAGCAGTTTAGCGGGACTAAGCACAGATACGCAGTATTTT.

This clonotype was seen a few times. V and J are TRBV7-6 and TRBJ1-2, with 8 bases aligning to TRBD1. The CDR3 is made up of 15 amino acids. Per germline, CDR1 SGHVS and CDR2 FNYEAQ. Trimming took 4 bases from V and 2 from J; bases not matched to a gene: 6. CDR3 DNA sequence: TGTGCCAGCAGCTCCGGACAGGGACTAAACTATGGCTACACCTTC. It translates to CASSSGQGLNYGYTF.

The chain is built from TRBV6-2 or TRBV6-3 and TRBJ1-1; D might be TRBD1 (5 bases). The CDR3 is 14 amino acids. V dropped 8 bases and J dropped 2 bases, with 15 bases sitting between them. Germline lookup yields CDR1 MNHEY and CDR2 SVGEGT. In DNA form, the CDR3 reads TGTGCCAGCCGACTCCGGGGGACCAACACTGAAGCTTTCTTT. Protein: CASRLRGTNTEAFF.

The table lists this clonotype with a few counts. The CDR3 loop is CASSYYGGLDTEAFF. In DNA, the CDR3 is TGTGCCAGCAGTTACTATGGGGGTTTGGACACTGAAGCTTTCTTT. V and J are TRBV6-6 and TRBJ1-1; D might be TRBD1 (5 bases). The CDR3 runs to 15 residues. Per the germline V gene, CDR1 is MNHNY and CDR2 is SVGAGI (reference sequence). Between the trimmed V and J ends, which lost 1 base and 3 bases, there was a span of 12 bases.

J is TRBJ2-5 and V is TRBV13; possibly TRBD1 or TRBD2 for D (5 bases each). The V gene's germline CDR1 is PRHDT and CDR2 FYEKMQ (reference sequence). The CDR3 runs 14 residues. V was pared by 8 bases and J by 4 bases, with 17 bases between. The CDR3 loop reads CASQEMGETETQYF. For the CDR3, the DNA is TGTGCCAGCCAGGAAATGGGGGAGACAGAGACCCAGTACTTC.

This clonotype has more than one count but fewer than ten. The V gene is TRBV12-3 or TRBV12-4, the J gene TRBJ1-5; possible D gene TRBD1, 5 bases. V was clipped by 7 bases and J by 1 base, with 17 bases between them. The CDR3 spans 16 residues. CDR3 DNA: TGTGCCAGCACCAAAGGGGTGGCGCCGAGCAATCAGCCCCAGCATTTT. This sequence encodes CASTKGVAPSNQPQHF.

This clonotype was observed a few times. The chain recombines TRBV19 with TRBJ1-1; D gene uncertain. The V gene's germline CDR1 is LNHDA and CDR2 SQIVND (reference sequence). V was trimmed by 1 base and J by 1 base, leaving 10 bases between them. There are 15 residues in the CDR3. CDR3 in amino acids: CASSIGAPGNTEAFF. As DNA, the CDR3 is TGTGCCAGTAGTATAGGGGCCCCAGGGAACACTGAAGCTTTCTTT.

The chain links TRBV4-3 to TRBJ2-2; D perhaps matches TRBD2 (7 bases). CDR3 length: 16 residues. Germline loops: CDR1 LGHNA, CDR2 YSLEER. Deletions cut 0 bases from V and 4 bases from J, with 12 bases between. CDR3 protein: CASSQDLGGPTGELFF. CDR3 nucleotide sequence: TGCGCCAGCAGCCAAGACCTCGGGGGGCCCACCGGGGAGCTGTTTTTT.

This chain uses TRBV2 with TRBJ2-1, with D possibly TRBD1 on 5 matching bases. There are 16 residues in the CDR3. The germline V and J ends were trimmed by 8 bases and 3 bases, with 20 bases remaining between them. CDR1 and CDR2 from the germline V gene are SNHLY and FYNNEI. This CDR3 reads CASHDVDTHYYNEQFF. The CDR3 region has the DNA TGTGCCAGCCACGATGTGGACACTCACTACTACAATGAGCAGTTCTTC.

The chain carries TRBV6-2 or TRBV6-3 and TRBJ1-1; TRBD1 might be the D (5 bases). In germline, CDR1 is MNHEY, CDR2 SVGEGT. V lost 6 bases, J lost 0 bases, and 23 bases lay in between. This CDR3 has 18 residues. CDR3 protein: CASSEREGTREMNTEAFF. The CDR3 region has the DNA TGTGCCAGCAGCGAACGGGAGGGGACGCGGGAGATGAACACTGAAGCTTTCTTT.

This clonotype was counted only a few times. The V and J genes are TRBV29-1 and TRBJ2-7, with 8 nucleotides matching TRBD1. The CDR3 is made up of 13 amino acids. Unmatched junction bases numbered 3, after V lost 5 bases and J lost 0 bases. From germline, CDR1 is SQVTM and CDR2 ANQGSEA. The CDR3, as DNA: TGCAGCGTTACCGGGACAGGCTCCTACGAGCAGTACTTC. Translation: CSVTGTGSYEQYF.

The rearrangement links TRBV9 to TRBJ1-1; no clear D gene. V was shortened by 2 bases and J by 8 bases, with 10 bases between the two germline ends. Germline V gives CDR1 SGDLS, CDR2 YYNGEE. CDR3 length equals 12 residues. CDR3 in amino acids: CASSVLPQEAFF. The CDR3 DNA reads TGTGCCAGCAGCGTTCTCCCCCAGGAAGCTTTCTTT. Full variable domain (outside the CDR3, taken from reference TRBV9 and TRBJ1-1): DSGVTQTPKHLITATGQRVTLRCSPRSGDLSVYWYQQSLDQGLQFLIQYYNGEERAKGNILERFSAQQFPDLHSELNLSSLELGDSALYFCASSVLPQEAFFGQGTRLTVV.

V usage is TRBV19 and J usage is TRBJ1-1; D unresolved. The germline gives CDR1 LNHDA, CDR2 SQIVND (reference sequence). The germline V and J ends were trimmed by 6 bases and 1 base, with 15 bases remaining between them. This CDR3 is built from 15 residues. The CDR3 bases are TGTGCCAGTAGATCCCTCTCGTGGGCGAACACTGAAGCTTTCTTT. It translates to CASRSLSWANTEAFF.

This clonotype was seen a few times. The CDR3 DNA sequence: TGTGCCACCAGCTCCCCGACTAGCCCTCAAGAGACCCAGTACTTC. It yields the protein CATSSPTSPQETQYF. This chain uses TRBV15 with TRBJ2-5; 7 bases agree with TRBD2. Germline-derived CDR1 and CDR2 are LNHNV and YYDKDF (reference sequence). Germline trimming cut 5 bases from V and 2 bases from J; bases unmatched to any gene: 8. CDR3 size: 15 residues.

V gene TRBV6-6 combines with J gene TRBJ2-7; tentative D call: TRBD2 (5 bases). The CDR3 totals 13 residues. V was pared by 0 bases and J by 7 bases, with 10 bases between. Germline CDR1 is MNHNY and CDR2 is SVGAGI (reference sequence). CDR3 in amino acids: CASSYSEGGEQYV. In nucleotides, the CDR3 is TGTGCCAGCAGTTACTCCGAGGGTGGAGAGCAGTACGTC.

This clonotype came up many times. The chain is built from TRBV7-6 and TRBJ2-2; 12 nucleotides line up with TRBD2. Germline V lookup: CDR1 SGHVS, CDR2 FNYEAQ. V lost 6 bases, J lost 4 bases, and 6 bases stayed unmatched. The CDR3 spans 16 residues. CDR3 amino acids: CASSNLAGGFTGELFF. The DNA for the CDR3 is TGTGCCAGCAGTAATCTAGCGGGGGGGTTCACCGGGGAGCTGTTTTTT.

This clonotype was recorded a few times. V usage is TRBV4-1 and J usage is TRBJ2-1, with D possibly TRBD2 on 5 matching bases. Looked up from germline, CDR1 is MGHRA and CDR2 is YSYEKL. Between the trimmed V and J ends, which lost 6 bases and 3 bases, there was a span of 12 bases. The CDR3 contains 14 residues. CDR3 bases: TGCGCCAGCAGTGAGCGGACCGGCTACAATGAGCAGTTCTTC. Its translation: CASSERTGYNEQFF.

This clonotype was found many times. The chain joins TRBV6-1 to TRBJ2-2; no clear D gene. Germline assignment: CDR1 MNHNS and CDR2 SASEGT. V lost 0 bases and J lost 6, with 14 bases in between. There are 16 residues in the CDR3. The chain's CDR3 is CASSEARSPGAGELFF. DNA for the CDR3: TGTGCCAGCAGTGAAGCGCGGTCGCCCGGCGCCGGGGAGCTGTTTTTT.

This clonotype was detected ten times or more. This chain uses TRBV9 with TRBJ2-7; 7 bases agree with TRBD2. The CDR3 has 13 residues. Germline CDR1 reads SGDLS; CDR2 reads YYNGEE. Losses at the gene ends were 7 bases for V and 4 bases for J; bases not matched to a gene: 8. The CDR3: CASPGGSRYEQYV. The CDR3 nucleotides are TGTGCCAGCCCGGGGGGTTCCAGGTACGAGCAGTACGTC.